This TCR beta chain was identified during a study of T-cell memory formation after mild COVID-19. General study findings and limits: CD4+ contracting clones were mainly CM and EM; CD8+ ones, EMRA.

For this clonotype: Its target is not known.

The CDR3 length is 13 residues. Germline loops: CDR1 MNHNY, CDR2 SVGAGI (reference sequence). Trimming stripped 2 bases from V and 7 bases from J, with 12 bases between. In TCRdb, the 5' RACE reads were re-called with MiXCR into one record per CDR3 protein. Altogether a few hundred thousand distinct CDR3 sequences are present, 13% to 15% being singletons, with the ten largest covering 20% to 25%. The TCR originated in a man aged 18 to 30 who had mild COVID-19 (a few samples of this study predate the infection). Cell type and time point are not known. The chain is built from TRBV6-6 and TRBJ2-7, with D maybe TRBD1 (5 bases). The sample taken for sequencing was PBMCs or a T cell subset sorted from them (not recorded which). The CDR3: CASSYPTAGEQYF. In DNA form, the CDR3 reads TGTGCCAGCAGTTACCCAACTGCAGGGGAGCAGTACTTC.